The clone carrying this T cell receptor (beta chain) was detected once. Its antigen remains unidentified. As to treatment: 15 to 20 received Ad26.COV2.S at low or high dose, single or two shots; a few received placebo; per-sample allocation not given. Samples analyzed were those drawn on day 63 after the first vaccine or placebo injection. Donor was an adult aged 18-55 years in Boston. Using immunoSEQ multiplex PCR, the repertoire was profiled, and TCRdb retains in-frame clones only, with some absent. The sample holds 350,000 to 600,000 clones; 89% are singletons and the top ten take 1.7%. This record belongs to a study of Ad26.COV2.S vaccination and SARS-CoV-2 variants. For the study at large: Within the COV1001 Ad26.COV2.S trial arm, the donor was enrolled. In the study, Ad26.COV2.S was injected intramuscularly once, or twice 56 days apart.

The study, taken as a whole, reports: Placebo recipients trailed vaccine recipients in spike-specific TCR breadth.

The germline V gene has CDR1 SEHNR and CDR2 FQNEAQ (reference sequence). V shed 2 bases and J shed 2 bases, with 12 bases lying between them. There are 15 residues in the CDR3. This specimen was peripheral blood, taken in a trial of Ad26.COV2.S vaccine versus placebo. This sequence originates from a person between 18 and 59 years old who received the Ad26.COV2.S COVID-19 vaccine or a placebo. The J gene is TRBJ1-2, the V gene TRBV7-9; no reliable D call. The CDR3 DNA sequence: TGTGCCAGCAGCTTACCCGCTGAGTTCAACTATGGCTACACCTTC. This codes for CASSLPAEFNYGYTF.